Here is one TCR beta chain with its context. The antigen remains unidentified. In the PCR, 60 Vbeta and 13 Jbeta primers were used. TCRdb keeps only in-frame clones here, not all; method: immunoSEQ multiplex PCR. The table records around 150,000 clones, 82% of them present only once. The data stem from a study of cytomegalovirus exposure and HLA in healthy donors. The wider study: In a previous analysis, 110 million or so unique TCR beta sequences were found from 150 million to 200 million T cells. Falling in the Caucasian-associated ancestry cluster were less than 85% of a few hundred genotyped donors. General observations from the study: A later analysis reportedly found fewer N-insertions in an Asian-associated ancestry cluster than the approximately 670-donor mean. Researchers catalogued approximately 160 TCR beta chains as cytomegalovirus-associated.

The CDR3 has 15 residues. Trimming removed 7 bases from V and 6 bases from J; junction bases left unmatched: 15. CDR1 and CDR2 (germline): SNHLY, FYNNEI. This clonotype originated in a woman aged 45-65 years in good health and CMV-seropositive. Sequences were obtained from PBMCs. The chain employs TRBV2 and TRBJ2-7; 7 nucleotides line up with TRBD1. The CDR3 sequence: CASTRRTGGLSEQYF. As DNA, the CDR3 is TGTGCCAGCACTAGAAGGACAGGTGGTTTATCCGAGCAGTACTTC.